This is a list of T cell receptor beta chains from one sample in a study of CD8 T cells in ankylosing spondylitis. TCRdb re-derived calls from the 5' RACE reads in MiXCR, one entry per CDR3 protein. The sample shows tens of thousands of distinct CDR3 sequences, roughly 3.1% of them seen only once. The specimen was blood, either unsorted or a sorted T cell fraction (not recorded which). Receptors were obtained from a male donor with ankylosing spondylitis or in good health (not recorded which). Each CDR3 is given with its conserved first and last residue. D genes are given only for firm matches. Rows may omit the clone size; those that give it use once, few, many or a size class.

d_call	clone_size	v_call	j_call	cdr3_aa	cdr3_nt
NA	many	TRBV9	TRBJ1-1	CASSVTGGGTEAFF	TGTGCCAGCAGCGTCACAGGTGGGGGCACTGAAGCTTTCTTT
NA	medium-sized	TRBV21-1	TRBJ1-6	CASSGRACSSPLHF	TGTGCCAGCAGCGGACGGGCCTGTAGTTCACCCCTCCACTTT
NA	many	TRBV9	TRBJ2-5	CASSLWGGPQETQYF	TGTGCCAGCAGCCTCTGGGGGGGGCCCCAAGAGACCCAGTACTTC
NA	many	TRBV9	TRBJ2-1	CASSVEPALANEQFF	TGTGCCAGCAGCGTAGAACCAGCGTTGGCCAATGAGCAGTTCTTC
NA	many	TRBV9	TRBJ1-6	CASSVGSGRSPLHF	TGTGCCAGCAGCGTAGGCTCAGGCAGATCACCCCTCCACTTT
NA	many	TRBV9	TRBJ2-5	CASSVATAEAQETQYF	TGTGCCAGCAGCGTAGCTACAGCCGAAGCTCAGGAGACCCAGTACTTC
TRBD1	many	TRBV9	TRBJ1-2	CASSVGTGLYGYTF	TGTGCCAGCAGCGTGGGGACAGGGCTCTATGGCTACACCTTC
NA	many	TRBV9	TRBJ1-1	CASSVGGETGNTEAFF	TGTGCCAGCAGCGTAGGTGGTGAGACAGGGAACACTGAAGCTTTCTTT
NA	NA	TRBV9	TRBJ2-1	CASSGGGASYNEQFF	TGTGCCAGCAGCGGTGGGGGGGCCTCCTACAATGAGCAGTTCTTC
NA	many	TRBV9	TRBJ1-1	CASSVAAGAGSMNTEAFF	TGTGCCAGCAGCGTAGCGGCAGGGGCCGGATCAATGAACACTGAAGCTTTCTTT
NA	many	TRBV9	TRBJ2-5	CASSIKGGQETQYF	TGTGCCAGCAGTATAAAAGGGGGACAAGAGACCCAGTACTTC
TRBD2	many	TRBV9	TRBJ2-1	CASSVGGGLALSEQFF	TGTGCCAGCAGCGTAGGTGGGGGACTAGCGCTTAGTGAGCAGTTCTTC
NA	NA	TRBV9	TRBJ2-5	CASSVRGSGAQYF	TGTGCCAGCAGCGTACGGGGCTCCGGGGCCCAGTACTTC
NA	many	TRBV9	TRBJ2-1	CASSVEPSGEQFF	TGTGCCAGCAGCGTGGAACCCTCGGGAGAGCAGTTCTTC
TRBD2	few	TRBV9	TRBJ2-5	CASSVGIAGGRETQYF	TGTGCCAGCAGCGTAGGCATAGCGGGAGGGCGAGAGACCCAGTACTTC
NA	many	TRBV9	TRBJ2-5	CASSVDPGAETQYF	TGTGCCAGCAGCGTAGATCCAGGGGCAGAGACCCAGTACTTC
TRBD2	many	TRBV9	TRBJ2-3	CASSVDPGGLASSRTQYF	TGTGCCAGCAGCGTAGATCCGGGGGGACTAGCGTCCTCGCGTACGCAGTATTTT
NA	many	TRBV9	TRBJ2-2	CASSPRGGGTTGELFF	TGTGCCAGCAGCCCGCGCGGCGGGGGCACGACCGGGGAGCTGTTTTTT
TRBD1	many	TRBV9	TRBJ1-2	CASSGRTGAYGYTF	TGTGCCAGCAGCGGCAGGACAGGGGCTTATGGCTACACCTTC
NA	many	TRBV9	TRBJ1-2	CASSVGVGTERLNYGYTF	TGTGCCAGCAGCGTAGGAGTTGGGACCGAGCGACTGAACTATGGCTACACCTTC
NA	many	TRBV9	TRBJ1-6	CASSVDQVPNSPLHF	TGTGCCAGCAGCGTAGATCAGGTCCCCAATTCACCCCTCCACTTT
TRBD2	few	TRBV9	TRBJ2-2	CASSVRERGTGELFF	TGTGCCAGCAGCGTTCGGGAGCGGGGCACCGGGGAGCTGTTTTTT
NA	NA	TRBV9	TRBJ2-3	CAISVVGGGTDTQYF	TGTGCCATCAGCGTAGTAGGAGGGGGCACAGATACGCAGTATTTT
TRBD2	many	TRBV9	TRBJ2-1	CASSVAALAGGNNEQFF	TGTGCCAGCAGCGTAGCTGCACTAGCGGGAGGGAACAATGAGCAGTTCTTC
TRBD1	many	TRBV9	TRBJ1-5	CASSAGQTSNQPQHF	TGTGCCAGCAGCGCGGGACAGACAAGCAATCAGCCCCAGCATTTT
NA	many	TRBV9	TRBJ2-5	CASSVGLETQYF	TGTGCCAGCAGCGTCGGGCTTGAGACCCAGTACTTC
TRBD1	many	TRBV9	TRBJ1-1	CASSAGGNTEAFF	TGTGCCAGCAGCGCAGGGGGGAACACTGAAGCTTTCTTT
TRBD2	many	TRBV9	TRBJ2-1	CASSVGASGSKGSYNEQFF	TGTGCCAGCAGCGTAGGGGCTAGCGGGAGTAAAGGGTCCTACAATGAGCAGTTCTTC
TRBD1	many	TRBV9	TRBJ1-2	CASSVGDREGYGYTF	TGTGCCAGCAGCGTAGGGGACAGGGAGGGCTATGGCTACACCTTC
TRBD1	many	TRBV9	TRBJ2-5	CASSVAGTRTGQETQYF	TGTGCCAGCAGCGTAGCTGGCACTCGGACAGGGCAAGAGACCCAGTACTTC
NA	many	TRBV9	TRBJ2-5	CASSPRLGGTDTKETQYF	TGTGCCAGCAGCCCCCGCCTAGGGGGAACCGATACTAAAGAGACCCAGTACTTC
NA	many	TRBV9	TRBJ2-3	CASSPRETRPDTQYF	TGTGCCAGCAGCCCCCGGGAGACGAGGCCAGATACGCAGTATTTT